This TCR beta chain was observed in a study of Ad26.COV2.S vaccination and SARS-CoV-2 variants. This table comes from immunoSEQ multiplex PCR, and its TCRdb copy is limited to in-frame clones, with some not included. The table includes some 250,000 clones, 70% to 90% detected once. Sample treatment: some 20 received Ad26.COV2.S at low or high dose, single or two shots; five or six received placebo; per-sample allocation not given. Sample collection was performed on day 63 after the first vaccine or placebo injection. The CDR3 covers 16 residues. The germline V gene encodes CDR1 LGHDT and CDR2 YNNKEL (reference sequence). Trimming pared 0 bases from V and 0 bases from J, leaving 9 bases between.

The specimen comprised peripheral blood, sampled in a trial of Ad26.COV2.S vaccine versus placebo. The chain recombines TRBV3-1 (or the pseudogene TRBV3-2) with TRBJ1-5; the D is unclear. This clonotype originated in a person between 18 and 65 years old who received the Ad26.COV2.S COVID-19 vaccine or a placebo. The CDR3 here is CASSQDSSYSNQPQHF. The CDR3 nucleotides read TGTGCCAGCAGCCAAGATTCGAGCTATAGCAATCAGCCCCAGCATTTT.